The 24 T cell receptor beta chains given below trace back to one sample, sequenced in a study of cytomegalovirus exposure and HLA in healthy donors. The PCR used 60 Vbeta and 13 Jbeta primers. The data were produced by immunoSEQ multiplex PCR, yet TCRdb's version contains in-frame clones alone and is incomplete. The sample carries around 110,000 clones, over 65% recorded once. Sequencing used PBMCs. Receptors originate from a woman aged 35 to 49 in good health and CMV-seropositive.

The chain employs TRBV7-9 and TRBJ1-1; a weak D match, TRBD1 (5 bases). Germline V CDR1 and CDR2: SEHNR, FQNEAQ (reference sequence). The V and J ends lost 6 bases and 2 bases respectively, with 13 bases between them. The CDR3 length is 14 residues. The CDR3 here is CASSWGGFNTEAFF. CDR3 DNA sequence: TGTGCCAGCAGTTGGGGGGGTTTTAACACTGAAGCTTTCTTT.

This clone was observed a few times. The J gene is TRBJ2-7, the V gene TRBV11-2; 8 bases are shared with TRBD1. The ends lost 6 bases at V and 3 bases at J; junction bases unmatched: 7. The CDR3 sequence is 14 residues long. The germline V gene has CDR1 SGHAT and CDR2 FQNNGV. CDR3 in DNA: TGTGCCAGCAGTTTTACGGGACAGGACTACGAGCAGTACTTC. The encoded protein is CASSFTGQDYEQYF.

V usage is TRBV6-1 and J usage is TRBJ2-5; 8 bases fit TRBD2. CDR1 and CDR2 from the germline V gene are MNHNS and SASEGT. This CDR3 is built from 21 residues. V dropped 2 bases and J dropped 4; count of bases not matched to a gene: 24. The CDR3: CASSELRGESFQAKGRETQYF. Here the CDR3 DNA reads TGTGCCAGCAGTGAACTGCGGGGGGAGTCTTTTCAAGCCAAGGGCAGAGAGACCCAGTACTTC.

The gene calls are TRBV30 and TRBJ1-1; 7 bases align to TRBD1. V was pared by 4 bases and J by 3 bases, with 8 bases of the junction left unmatched. From germline, CDR1 is GTSNPN and CDR2 SVGIG (reference sequence). This CDR3 spans 14 amino acids. This chain's CDR3 is CAWNHRGWDTEAFF. CDR3 coding DNA: TGTGCCTGGAATCACAGGGGATGGGACACTGAAGCTTTCTTT.

The chain recombines TRBV28 with TRBJ1-1; the D is unclear. V was pared by 3 bases and J by 3 bases, with 8 bases between. The length of the CDR3 is 13 residues. Germline V gives CDR1 MDHEN, CDR2 SYDVKM. The CDR3 spells CASSLGGDTEAFF. CDR3 nucleotides: TGTGCCAGCAGTTTGGGAGGAGACACTGAAGCTTTCTTT.

This clone was observed a few times. This chain joins TRBV4-1 and TRBJ1-1, with D perhaps TRBD1 (5 bases). Germline CDR1 reads MGHRA; CDR2 reads YSYEKL. The V gene lost 4 bases and the J gene lost 1 base, with 16 bases spanning the gap. This CDR3 is 16 amino acids long. The CDR3 DNA reads TGCGCCAGCAGCCCCCCCTTTGGACACGGGAACACTGAAGCTTTCTTT. It yields the protein CASSPPFGHGNTEAFF.

This clone appeared once. This chain joins TRBV5-1 and TRBJ2-7; 10 positions match TRBD1. Trimming removed 5 bases from V and 6 bases from J; junction bases left unmatched: 5. In germline, CDR1 is SGHRS, CDR2 YFSETQ. This CDR3 has 13 residues. As DNA, the CDR3 is TGCGCCAGCAGATGGACAGGGGGAGGCGAGCAGTACTTC. Residues: CASRWTGGGEQYF.

V gene TRBV4-1 combines with J gene TRBJ2-7, with 7 bases lining up with TRBD2. This CDR3 comprises 17 residues. V trimming: 0 bases; J trimming: 0 bases; junction bases outside the gene matches: 8. CDR1 MGHRA and CDR2 YSYEKL come from the germline V gene. DNA for the CDR3: TGCGCCAGCAGCCAAGACCGGGACTTAGCGGGCTCCTACGAGCAGTACTTC. Its translation: CASSQDRDLAGSYEQYF.

This clone was observed once. This chain connects TRBV18 to TRBJ2-1; TRBD2 matches at 8 bases. V trimming: 2 bases; J trimming: 13 bases; junction bases outside the gene matches: 7. This CDR3 contains 13 residues. CDR1 is KGHSH and CDR2 is LQKENI in the germline V gene. The CDR3 DNA is TGTGCCAGCTCACCATCCAGCGGGGGAGACCAGTTCTTC. This translates into CASSPSSGGDQFF.

This chain joins TRBV10-3 and TRBJ2-3; 7 positions agree with TRBD2. This CDR3 region has 17 residues. Germline trimming cut 10 bases from V and 0 bases from J; bases unmatched to any gene: 16. CDR1 is ENHRY and CDR2 is SYGVKD in the germline V gene. The CDR3 bases are TGTGCCACCCGATCGTGGGAGGGCCAAATTAGCACAGATACGCAGTATTTT. Its protein is CATRSWEGQISTDTQYF.

This clone has a handful of counts. The V and J genes are TRBV6-1 and TRBJ1-5; D uncertain. The germline V gene has CDR1 MNHNS and CDR2 SASEGT. Trimming removed 8 bases from V and 3 bases from J, with 17 bases in between. This CDR3 contains 15 residues. The CDR3 DNA follows: TGTGCCAGCGGGGAGAGGGATGGGCTCAATCAGCCCCAGCATTTT. Protein sequence: CASGERDGLNQPQHF.

This clone was recorded only once. V is TRBV5-1 and J is TRBJ2-7, with a weak D call TRBD1 (6 bases). Germline loops: CDR1 SGHRS, CDR2 YFSETQ. The CDR3 has 14 amino acids. V lost 0 bases, J lost 3 bases, and 10 bases lay in between. The CDR3 DNA sequence: TGCGCCAGCAGCTTGGGATACAGGGTCTACGAGCAGTACTTC. Translating it yields CASSLGYRVYEQYF.

V gene TRBV9 combines with J gene TRBJ2-5, with D maybe TRBD2 (5 bases). The germline V gene has CDR1 SGDLS and CDR2 YYNGEE. Trimming stripped 0 bases from V and 5 bases from J, with 14 bases between. The CDR3 covers 15 residues. CDR3: CASSVDGGGLETQYF. CDR3 nucleotides: TGTGCCAGCAGCGTAGATGGTGGCGGGTTGGAGACCCAGTACTTC.

V gene TRBV19 combines with J gene TRBJ2-4, with 12 bases aligning to TRBD1. The trim removed 1 base at V and 10 bases at J, leaving 5 bases unmatched. The CDR3 has 15 amino acids. Germline CDR1 reads LNHDA; CDR2 reads SQIVND (reference sequence). Here the CDR3 reads CASSIVGTGGGIQYF. The CDR3 DNA reads as TGTGCCAGTAGTATAGTGGGGACAGGGGGCGGAATTCAGTACTTC.

This chain connects TRBV6-5 to TRBJ1-2; D is undetermined. The V gene's germline CDR1 is MNHEY and CDR2 SVGAGI. V lost 0 bases to trimming and J lost 0 bases, with 5 bases between them. This CDR3 contains 14 residues. The CDR3 region is CASSYSSANYGYTF. The DNA of the CDR3 is TGTGCCAGCAGTTACTCGTCAGCTAACTATGGCTACACCTTC.

The V and J genes are TRBV14 and TRBJ2-3, with 11 bases lining up with TRBD2. Germline lookup yields CDR1 SGHDN and CDR2 FVKESK. The CDR3 covers 16 residues. With 4 bases clipped from V and 4 bases from J, the junction kept 7 bases outside the gene matches. The CDR3 protein is CASSPLLAGAADTQYF. The CDR3 nucleotides read TGTGCCAGCAGCCCGCTACTAGCGGGGGCTGCAGATACGCAGTATTTT.

Of note for this clone: A junction end diverges from the germline sequence, so it may reflect a read error. The chain has TRBV30 and TRBJ1-2; 9 bases map to TRBD1. The CDR3 spans 14 residues. CDR1 is GTSNPN, CDR2 SVGIG, per germline (reference sequence). The CDR3 bases are TGTGCCTGGAGTCCGCACAGGGGGCGAAGGGGCTACCCCTTC. Protein: CAWSPHRGRRGYPF.

The rearrangement joins TRBV11-2 to TRBJ2-7, with D maybe TRBD2 (5 bases). V shed 2 bases and J shed 2 bases, with 10 bases lying between them. CDR3 length: 14 residues. Germline CDR1 and CDR2: SGHAT and FQNNGV. CDR3 residues: CASSLLSGPYEQYF. Here the CDR3 DNA reads TGTGCCAGCAGCTTACTCAGCGGACCCTACGAGCAGTACTTC.

This chain uses TRBV10-1 with TRBJ1-1; D possibly corresponds to TRBD1 (5 bases). Germline lookup yields CDR1 WNHNN and CDR2 SYGVQD (reference sequence). The CDR3 extends over 12 amino acids. Trimming removed 4 bases at V and 8 bases at J, with 11 bases between. The CDR3 reads CASSVQGQEAFF. DNA of the CDR3: TGCGCCAGCAGTGTTCAGGGCCAAGAAGCTTTCTTT.

Of note for this clone: Other DNA sequences within the sample encode an identical CDR3. J is TRBJ1-4 and V is TRBV27, with a weak D call TRBD1 (5 bases). CDR3 length equals 16 residues. Germline V gene lookup returns CDR1 MNHEY and CDR2 SMNVEV (reference sequence). Deletions cut 2 bases from V and 10 bases from J, with 20 bases between. This chain's CDR3 is CASSLPGEGRPGKLFF. Written as DNA, the CDR3 is TGTGCCAGCAGTTTACCTGGGGAGGGGCGCCCAGGAAAACTGTTTTTT. The full variable domain, completed using reference TRBV27 and TRBJ1-4, is EAQVTQNPRYLITVTGKKLTVTCSQNMNHEYMSWYRQDPGLGLRQIYYSMNVEVTDKGDVPEGYKVSRKEKRNFPLILESPSPNQTSLYFCASSLPGEGRPGKLFFGSGTQLSVL.

The chain couples TRBV29-1 to TRBJ1-1; no clear D gene. The CDR3 totals 12 residues. Germline assignment: CDR1 SQVTM and CDR2 ANQGSEA. V lost 4 bases, J lost 2 bases, and 8 bases lay in between. The DNA of the CDR3 is TGCAGCGTTGCGCGAGGCAACACTGAAGCTTTCTTT. This encodes CSVARGNTEAFF.

The chain uses TRBV30 and TRBJ1-1; perhaps TRBD1 as D (6 bases). The CDR3 is made up of 10 amino acids. V lost 4 bases to trimming and J lost 8 bases, with 8 bases between them. The germline V gene encodes CDR1 GTSNPN and CDR2 SVGIG (reference sequence). CDR3 bases: TGTGCCTGGATAGGGGGAGAAGCTTTCTTT. Protein product: CAWIGGEAFF. The full variable domain, its missing parts supplied by reference TRBV30 and TRBJ1-1, is SQTIHQWPATLVQPVGSPLSLECTVEGTSNPNLYWYRQAAGRGLQLLFYSVGIGQISSEVPQNLSASRPQDRQFILSSKKLLLSDSGFYLCAWIGGEAFFGQGTRLTVV.

The chain links TRBV5-1 to TRBJ2-3, with 9 bases that match TRBD2. Germline trimming cut 0 bases from V and 8 bases from J; bases unmatched to any gene: 13. There are 17 residues in the CDR3. Germline values: CDR1 SGHRS, CDR2 YFSETQ. As DNA, the CDR3 is TGCGCCAGCAGCTTGGAGGGGCTAGCGGGGCTGGAGGCTACGCAGTATTTT. Its translation: CASSLEGLAGLEATQYF.

The chain links TRBV4-1 to TRBJ2-7, with D unresolved. Germline CDR1 MGHRA, CDR2 YSYEKL. This CDR3 is built from 11 residues. V shed 3 bases and J shed 5 bases, with 5 bases lying between them. This chain's CDR3 is CASSQADEQYF. CDR3 coding DNA: TGCGCCAGCAGCCAGGCAGACGAGCAGTACTTC.